Shown below are 22 T cell receptor beta chains from a single sample sequenced in a study of shared T cell receptors in the human thymus. The protocol was immunoSEQ multiplex PCR, while the TCRdb copy is restricted to in-frame clones and leaves out a portion. The data show hundreds of thousands of clones, approximately 89% seen once. The same sample was also studied in work on human thymus T cells.

The sequencing sample was made of thymocytes. The receptors originated from a boy less than two years old with a congenital heart defect.

This chain connects TRBV5-4 to TRBJ1-2; D unclear. V was trimmed by 4 bases and J by 5 bases, leaving 24 bases between them. Germline CDR1 is SGHNT and CDR2 is YYREEE (reference sequence). The CDR3 contains 17 residues. The CDR3 DNA is TGTGCCAGCAGCCACATCCCGAAACCCCGGGCGGGGTATGGCTACACCTTC. Translated, it gives CASSHIPKPRAGYGYTF.

The chain has TRBV7-9 and TRBJ1-1; 10 bases map to TRBD1. J gave up 11 bases and V 1 base, and 4 bases lay outside the gene matches. CDR1 SEHNR and CDR2 FQNEAQ come from the germline V gene (reference sequence). The CDR3 sequence is 13 residues long. This CDR3 is CASSLGQGAQAFF. DNA of the CDR3: TGTGCCAGCAGCTTAGGACAGGGGGCGCAGGCTTTCTTT.

The chain employs TRBV27 and TRBJ2-1, with 7 bases identical to TRBD1. CDR1 MNHEY and CDR2 SMNVEV come from the germline V gene (reference sequence). J lost 1 base, V lost 5 bases, and 8 bases had no gene match. The CDR3 spans 16 residues. The CDR3 protein is CASSRGQSGSYNEQFF. As DNA, the CDR3 is TGTGCCAGCAGTAGGGGGCAAAGTGGGTCCTACAATGAGCAGTTCTTC.

The chain carries TRBV5-6 and TRBJ1-1, with no clear D. Germline CDR1 is SGHDT and CDR2 is YYEEEE. The V end was cut by 0 bases, the J end by 4 bases, with 13 bases between. The CDR3 loop spans 15 amino acids. CDR3 DNA sequence: TGTGCCAGCAGCTTGGTTTTTGAGGTTATCACTGAAGCTTTCTTT. Translation gives CASSLVFEVITEAFF.

This chain links TRBV4-1 with TRBJ1-4; D is possibly TRBD1 (5 bases). The CDR3 spans 16 residues. The V gene lost 0 bases and the J gene lost 5 bases, with 13 bases spanning the gap. Germline V lookup: CDR1 MGHRA, CDR2 YSYEKL. CDR3 in DNA: TGCGCCAGCAGCCAAGATCCAGACAGACAAAATGAAAAACTGTTTTTT. Its translation is CASSQDPDRQNEKLFF.

This clone was seen just once. The J gene is TRBJ2-5, the V gene TRBV4-1; D perhaps matches TRBD2 (6 bases). The germline V gene has CDR1 MGHRA and CDR2 YSYEKL. V shed 0 bases and J shed 2 bases, with 19 bases lying between them. The CDR3 is made up of 18 amino acids. CDR3 amino acids: CASSQDPSGHTLQETQYF. For the CDR3, the DNA is TGCGCCAGCAGCCAAGATCCCAGCGGGCACACCCTACAAGAGACCCAGTACTTC.

This chain connects TRBV7-6 to TRBJ2-1, with TRBD2 matching over 16 bases. Germline V gene data show CDR1 as SGHVS and CDR2 as FNYEAQ. This CDR3 is built from 21 residues. With V trimmed by 5 bases and J by 3 bases, 16 bases remained unmatched. The CDR3 bases are TGTGCCAGCAGCCCCGAACCTGGGGGACTAGCGGGAGGGAAAAACTACAATGAGCAGTTCTTC. Its protein is CASSPEPGGLAGGKNYNEQFF.

V and J are TRBV28 and TRBJ1-5; D possibly corresponds to TRBD1 (6 bases). Trimming stripped 4 bases from V and 7 bases from J, with 11 bases between. This CDR3 is 13 amino acids long. Looked up from germline, CDR1 is MDHEN and CDR2 is SYDVKM. CDR3 loop: CASSWTVLQPQHF. CDR3 DNA sequence: TGTGCCAGCAGTTGGACAGTTCTGCAGCCCCAGCATTTT.

This clone was detected once. V is TRBV7-9 and J is TRBJ1-2; D not certain. Germline lookup yields CDR1 SEHNR and CDR2 FQNEAQ (reference sequence). Trimming removed 2 bases at V and 2 bases at J, with 15 bases between. This CDR3 has 16 residues. The CDR3 protein is CASSLWFQAGNYGYTF. DNA for the CDR3: TGTGCCAGCAGCTTATGGTTCCAGGCGGGGAACTATGGCTACACCTTC.

The V call is TRBV9, the J call TRBJ1-5; possible D gene TRBD1, 6 bases. The CDR3 consists of 15 residues. Germline V gene data show CDR1 as SGDLS and CDR2 as YYNGEE. V was shortened by 2 bases and J by 3 bases, with 12 bases between the two germline ends. Written as DNA, the CDR3 is TGTGCCAGCAGCGTGAATCCAGGGGACAATCAGCCCCAGCATTTT. Its translation: CASSVNPGDNQPQHF.

V and J are TRBV28 and TRBJ1-4; 11 nucleotides match TRBD1. The germline V gene encodes CDR1 MDHEN and CDR2 SYDVKM. V shed 8 bases and J 6 bases; nucleotides not matched to a gene: 2. The CDR3 covers 13 residues. The CDR3 DNA sequence: TGTGCCAGCCTGGGACAGGGGGATGAAAAACTGTTTTTT. It encodes CASLGQGDEKLFF.

The V call is TRBV5-1, the J call TRBJ2-6; 8 bases are shared with TRBD1. This CDR3 has 17 residues. Germline CDR1 and CDR2: SGHRS and YFSETQ. With 4 bases clipped from V and 2 bases from J, the junction kept 8 bases outside the gene matches. The CDR3 reads CASSEGQGPAGANVLTF. The CDR3 DNA follows: TGCGCCAGCAGCGAAGGACAGGGACCGGCTGGGGCCAACGTCCTGACTTTC. The complete variable domain, with remaining parts taken from reference TRBV5-1 and TRBJ2-6, reads KAGVTQTPRYLIKTRGQQVTLSCSPISGHRSVSWYQQTPGQGLQFLFEYFSETQRNKGNFPGRFSGRQFSNSRSEMNVSTLELGDSALYLCASSEGQGPAGANVLTFGAGSRLTVL.

As for this clone: Other DNA sequences in this specimen translate into the identical CDR3. The chain recombines TRBV20-1 with TRBJ2-7, with D uncertain. CDR3 length: 10 amino acids. Trimming shortened V by 5 bases and J by 2 bases, and 4 bases separated the two germline ends. The germline V gene encodes CDR1 DFQATT and CDR2 SNEGSKA (reference sequence). The chain's CDR3 is CSARPYEQYF. The CDR3 coding sequence is TGCAGTGCTCGTCCCTACGAGCAGTACTTC.

The chain couples TRBV30 to TRBJ2-7, with 10 bases lining up with TRBD1. Germline CDR1 is GTSNPN and CDR2 is SVGIG (reference sequence). The V gene end was trimmed by 2 bases and the J gene end by 7 bases; junction bases not matched to a gene: 11. CDR3 size: 15 residues. The CDR3 sequence is CAWSSADRGLGEQYF. Written as DNA, the CDR3 is TGTGCCTGGAGTAGCGCTGACAGGGGGCTCGGGGAGCAGTACTTC.

This clone was observed a handful of times. The chain has TRBV27 and TRBJ2-7; 7 bases align to TRBD1. This CDR3 spans 13 amino acids. The V segment lost 6 bases and the J segment 1 base; nucleotides outside the gene matches: 3. Germline values: CDR1 MNHEY, CDR2 SMNVEV (reference sequence). The CDR3 nucleotides are TGTGCCAGCAGGAAACAGGGGTCCTACGAGCAGTACTTC. This translates into CASRKQGSYEQYF.

This clone was seen a single time. V gene TRBV2 combines with J gene TRBJ2-7; possible D gene TRBD1, 6 bases. CDR3 size: 19 residues. Germline CDR1 reads SNHLY; CDR2 reads FYNNEI. V shed 4 bases and J shed 3 bases, with 28 bases lying between them. CDR3 nucleotide sequence: TGTGCCAGCAGTGCGACTCCGGACAGAGGTTTCGGAGCTAACTACGAGCAGTACTTC. Translation gives CASSATPDRGFGANYEQYF. The full variable domain, with the rest looked up from reference TRBV2 and TRBJ2-7, is EPEVTQTPSHQVTQMGQEVILRCVPISNHLYFYWYRQILGQKVEFLVSFYNNEISEKSEIFDDQFSVERPDGSNFTLKIRSTKLEDSAMYFCASSATPDRGFGANYEQYFGPGTRLTVT.

The chain has TRBV4-3 and TRBJ2-3, with 12 bases matching TRBD2. The CDR3 extends over 17 amino acids. Germline V gene sequence: CDR1 LGHNA, CDR2 YSLEER. Trimming at V came to 1 base and at J to 1 base, leaving 3 bases not matched to a gene. CDR3 nucleotides: TGCGCCAGCAGCCAAGGGACTAGCGGGGCTTGCACAGATACGCAGTATTTT. It yields the protein CASSQGTSGACTDTQYF.

V is TRBV10-1 and J is TRBJ2-7; TRBD2 matches at 8 bases. From germline, CDR1 is WNHNN and CDR2 SYGVQD (reference sequence). The CDR3 runs to 15 residues. V gave up 2 bases and J gave up 5 bases; unmatched junction bases: 8. This CDR3 reads CASSETPLAGHEQYF. CDR3 sequence (DNA): TGCGCCAGCAGTGAGACCCCGTTAGCGGGACACGAGCAGTACTTC.

This clone was detected only once. The chain recombines TRBV11-2 with TRBJ2-7, with a possible D match to TRBD2 (6 bases). The CDR3 is 17 residues long. V was trimmed by 0 bases and J by 0 bases, leaving 15 bases between them. CDR1 is SGHAT and CDR2 is FQNNGV in the germline V gene. The chain's CDR3 is CASSLEWRVEYSYEQYF. CDR3 nucleotides: TGTGCCAGCAGCTTAGAATGGAGGGTGGAATACTCCTACGAGCAGTACTTC.

The rearrangement joins TRBV28 to TRBJ1-2; the D is unclear. The CDR3 is 12 amino acids. V was pared by 9 bases and J by 8 bases, with 16 bases between. Germline V CDR1 and CDR2: MDHEN, SYDVKM. CDR3 protein: CASRRAGRGYTF. DNA for the CDR3: TGTGCCAGTCGCCGTGCTGGTCGGGGCTACACCTTC.

The V and J genes are TRBV7-8 and TRBJ1-4, with 9 bases fitting TRBD1. V gave up 4 bases and J gave up 3 bases; unmatched junction bases: 9. The CDR3 is 17 residues long. Per the germline V gene, CDR1 is SGHVS and CDR2 is FQNEAQ. CDR3 sequence (DNA): TGTGCCAGCAGCTCGCCGGGACAGGGAAGGGCTAATGAAAAACTGTTTTTT. It encodes CASSSPGQGRANEKLFF.

The chain joins TRBV19 to TRBJ1-5, with D unresolved. The CDR3 contains 14 residues. From germline, CDR1 is LNHDA and CDR2 SQIVND (reference sequence). V lost 7 bases to trimming and J lost 1 base, with 11 bases between them. This CDR3 reads CASTSGRSNQPQHF. The DNA of the CDR3 is TGTGCCAGTACCTCGGGTCGGAGCAATCAGCCCCAGCATTTT. Combining the CDR3 with reference TRBV19 and TRBJ1-5 gives the whole variable domain DGGITQSPKYLFRKEGQNVTLSCEQNLNHDAMYWYRQDPGQGLRLIYYSQIVNDFQKGDIAEGYSVSREKKESFPLTVTSAQKNPTAFYLCASTSGRSNQPQHFGDGTRLSIL.